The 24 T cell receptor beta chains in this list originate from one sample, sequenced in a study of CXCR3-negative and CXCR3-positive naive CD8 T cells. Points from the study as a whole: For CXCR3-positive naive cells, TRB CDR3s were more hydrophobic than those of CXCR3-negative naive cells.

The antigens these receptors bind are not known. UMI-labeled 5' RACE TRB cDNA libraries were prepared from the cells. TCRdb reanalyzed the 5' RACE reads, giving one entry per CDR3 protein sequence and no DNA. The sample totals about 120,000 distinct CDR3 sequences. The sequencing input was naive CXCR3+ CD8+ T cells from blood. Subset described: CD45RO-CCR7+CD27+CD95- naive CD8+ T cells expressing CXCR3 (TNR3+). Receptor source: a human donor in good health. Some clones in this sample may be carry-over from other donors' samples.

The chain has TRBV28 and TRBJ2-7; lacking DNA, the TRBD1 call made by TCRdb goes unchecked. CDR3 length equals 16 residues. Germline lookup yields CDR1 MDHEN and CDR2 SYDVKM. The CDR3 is CASSSRGAAGGDEQYF.

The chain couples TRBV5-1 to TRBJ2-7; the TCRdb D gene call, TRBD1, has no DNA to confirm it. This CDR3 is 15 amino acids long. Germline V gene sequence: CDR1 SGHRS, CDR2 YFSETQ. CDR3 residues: CASSDGTGLLYEQYF.

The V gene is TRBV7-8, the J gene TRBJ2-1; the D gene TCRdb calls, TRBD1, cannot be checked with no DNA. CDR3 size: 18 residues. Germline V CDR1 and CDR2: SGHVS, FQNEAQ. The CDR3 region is CASSTRAWGTGSYNEQFF. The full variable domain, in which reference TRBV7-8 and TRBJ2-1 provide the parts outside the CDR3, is GAGVSQSPRYKVAKRGQDVALRCDPISGHVSLFWYQQALGQGPEFLTYFQNEAQLDKSGLPSDRFFAERPEGSVSTLKIQRTQQEDSAVYLCASSTRAWGTGSYNEQFFGPGTRLTVL.

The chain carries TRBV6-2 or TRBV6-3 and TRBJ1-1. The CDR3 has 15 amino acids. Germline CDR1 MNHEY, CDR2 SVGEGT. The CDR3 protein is CASSYSWGVETEAFF.

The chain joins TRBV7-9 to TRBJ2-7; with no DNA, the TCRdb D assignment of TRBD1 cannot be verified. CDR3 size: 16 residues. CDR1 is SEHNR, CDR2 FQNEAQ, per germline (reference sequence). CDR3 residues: CASSSGTRQGFYEQYF.

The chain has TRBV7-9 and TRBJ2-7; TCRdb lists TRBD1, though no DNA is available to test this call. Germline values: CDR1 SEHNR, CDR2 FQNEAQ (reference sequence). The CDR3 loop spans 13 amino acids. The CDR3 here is CASSTGGTIEQYF.

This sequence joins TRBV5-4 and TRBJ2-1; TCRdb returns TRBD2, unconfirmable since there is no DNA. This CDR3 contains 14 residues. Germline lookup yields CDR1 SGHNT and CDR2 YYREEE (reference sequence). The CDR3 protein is CASSLRLAGDEQFF.

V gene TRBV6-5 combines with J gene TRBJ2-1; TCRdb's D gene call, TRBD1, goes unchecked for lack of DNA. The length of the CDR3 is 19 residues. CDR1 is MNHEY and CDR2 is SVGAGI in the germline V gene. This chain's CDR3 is CASSYPPPRSGPSYNEQFF.

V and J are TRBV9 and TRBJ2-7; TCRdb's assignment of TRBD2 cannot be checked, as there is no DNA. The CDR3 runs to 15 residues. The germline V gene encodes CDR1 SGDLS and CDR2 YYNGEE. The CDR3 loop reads CASSSLAGGTYEQYF.

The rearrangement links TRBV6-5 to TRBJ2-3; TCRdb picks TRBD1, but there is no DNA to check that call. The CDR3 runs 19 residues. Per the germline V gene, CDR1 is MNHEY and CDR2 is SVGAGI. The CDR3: CASSYGSGQDRGQEDTQYF.

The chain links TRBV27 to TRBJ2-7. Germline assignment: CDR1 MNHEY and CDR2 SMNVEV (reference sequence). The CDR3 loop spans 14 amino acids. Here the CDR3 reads CASSPLTGYYEQYF.

The CDR3 loop is CASTLGTGGAYGYTF. The chain combines TRBV19 with TRBJ1-2; the D gene TCRdb calls, TRBD1, cannot be checked with no DNA. This CDR3 comprises 15 residues. Germline V gene lookup returns CDR1 LNHDA and CDR2 SQIVND (reference sequence).

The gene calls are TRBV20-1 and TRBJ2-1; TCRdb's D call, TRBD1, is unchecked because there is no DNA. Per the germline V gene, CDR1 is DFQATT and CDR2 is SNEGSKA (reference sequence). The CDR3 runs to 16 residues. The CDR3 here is CSARSGAQSSYNEQFF.

CDR3: CASSAEGGSGTGELFF. The rearrangement links TRBV9 to TRBJ2-2; TCRdb's assignment of TRBD1 cannot be checked, as there is no DNA. The CDR3 sequence is 16 residues long. Per germline, CDR1 SGDLS and CDR2 YYNGEE.

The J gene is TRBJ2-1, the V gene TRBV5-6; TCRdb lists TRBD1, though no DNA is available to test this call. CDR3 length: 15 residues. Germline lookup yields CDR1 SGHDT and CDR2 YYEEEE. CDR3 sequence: CASSPQGLTYNEQFF.

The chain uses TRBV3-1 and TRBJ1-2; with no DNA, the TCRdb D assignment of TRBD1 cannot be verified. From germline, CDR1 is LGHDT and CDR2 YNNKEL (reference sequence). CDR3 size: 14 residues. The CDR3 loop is CASSPGTANYGYTF.

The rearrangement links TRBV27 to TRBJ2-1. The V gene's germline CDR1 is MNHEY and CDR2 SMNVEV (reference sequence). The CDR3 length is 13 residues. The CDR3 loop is CASSLSSWNEQFF.

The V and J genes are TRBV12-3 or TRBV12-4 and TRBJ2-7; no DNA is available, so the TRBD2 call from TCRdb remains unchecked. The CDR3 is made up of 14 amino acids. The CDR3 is CASSHRLAGGEQYF.

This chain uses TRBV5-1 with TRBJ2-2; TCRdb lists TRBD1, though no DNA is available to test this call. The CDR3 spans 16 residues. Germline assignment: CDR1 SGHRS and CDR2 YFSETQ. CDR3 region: CASSPDTDSNTGELFF.

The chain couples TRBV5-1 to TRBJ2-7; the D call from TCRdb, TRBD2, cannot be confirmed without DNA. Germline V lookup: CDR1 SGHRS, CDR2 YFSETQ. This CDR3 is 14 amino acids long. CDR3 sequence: CASSSEGSTYEQYF. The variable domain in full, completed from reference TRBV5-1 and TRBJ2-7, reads KAGVTQTPRYLIKTRGQQVTLSCSPISGHRSVSWYQQTPGQGLQFLFEYFSETQRNKGNFPGRFSGRQFSNSRSEMNVSTLELGDSALYLCASSSEGSTYEQYFGPGTRLTVT.

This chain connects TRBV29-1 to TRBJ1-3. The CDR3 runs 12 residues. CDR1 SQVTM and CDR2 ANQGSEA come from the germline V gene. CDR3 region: CSVRDSGNTIYF.

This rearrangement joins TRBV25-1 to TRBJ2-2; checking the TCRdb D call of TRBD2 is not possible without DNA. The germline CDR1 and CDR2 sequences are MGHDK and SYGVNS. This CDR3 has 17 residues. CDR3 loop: CASSDPTSGANTGELFF.

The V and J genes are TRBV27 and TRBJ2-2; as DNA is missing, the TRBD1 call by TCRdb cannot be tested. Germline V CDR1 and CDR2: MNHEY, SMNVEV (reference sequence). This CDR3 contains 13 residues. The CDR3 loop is CASSVTGAGELFF.

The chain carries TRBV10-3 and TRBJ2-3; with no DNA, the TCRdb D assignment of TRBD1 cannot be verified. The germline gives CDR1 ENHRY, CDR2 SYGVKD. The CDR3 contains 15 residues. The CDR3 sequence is CAISESPGRGDTQYF.